These 18 T cell receptor beta chains originate from one sample sequenced in a study of T-cell memory formation after mild COVID-19. TCRdb independently ran MiXCR on the 5' RACE reads; one entry per CDR3 protein. The sample yields roughly 400,000 distinct CDR3 sequences, more than 20% seen once. The sequenced sample was PBMCs or a T cell subset sorted from them (not recorded which). The receptor set was obtained from an adult woman who had mild COVID-19 (a few samples of this study predate the infection). Cell type and time point are not known.

The V and J genes are TRBV6-5 and TRBJ2-4, with D perhaps TRBD1 or TRBD2 (5 bases each). The germline CDR1 and CDR2 sequences are MNHEY and SVGAGI. The CDR3 spans 15 residues. V dropped 6 bases and J dropped 10 bases, with 22 bases sitting between them. This CDR3 is CASRPPGTAKVIQYF. CDR3 nucleotides: TGTGCCAGCAGGCCCCCCGGGACCGCGAAAGTGATTCAGTACTTC.

This clonotype appeared a few times. The J gene is TRBJ2-5, the V gene TRBV7-9; D is unclear. This CDR3 has 14 residues. V was cut by 9 bases and J by 5 bases, with 19 bases left in between. Germline V gene sequence: CDR1 SEHNR, CDR2 FQNEAQ (reference sequence). CDR3 sequence reads: CASKDPSRPETQYF. The CDR3 DNA reads as TGTGCCAGTAAGGACCCCTCCCGGCCGGAGACCCAGTACTTC.

This clonotype was counted only a few times. The chain has TRBV6-2 or TRBV6-3 and TRBJ2-6; D is ambiguous. The CDR3 loop spans 15 amino acids. V lost 6 bases to trimming and J lost 0 bases, with 9 bases between them. Germline values: CDR1 MNHEY, CDR2 SVGEGT. CDR3 sequence reads: CASRDGNSGANVLTF. Here the CDR3 DNA reads TGTGCCAGCAGGGACGGAAACTCTGGGGCCAACGTCCTGACTTTC.

The rearrangement links TRBV12-3 or TRBV12-4 to TRBJ1-1, with D hard to call. Between the trimmed V and J ends, which lost 3 bases and 0 bases, there was a span of 8 bases. The CDR3 totals 14 residues. CDR3 protein: CASSFGDMNTEAFF. The CDR3 DNA is TGTGCCAGCAGTTTTGGCGACATGAACACTGAAGCTTTCTTT.

Only a few counts were recorded for this clonotype. The chain carries TRBV12-3 or TRBV12-4 and TRBJ1-5, with a possible D match to TRBD1 (5 bases). The CDR3 totals 14 residues. Trimming took off 6 bases at V and 4 bases at J, with 13 bases between the two ends. The CDR3 protein is CASRHRGLNQPQHF. For the CDR3, the DNA is TGTGCCAGCAGACACCGGGGCCTGAATCAGCCCCAGCATTTT.

The chain has TRBV15 and TRBJ2-2; 9 nucleotides agree with TRBD1. Germline V gene lookup returns CDR1 LNHNV and CDR2 YYDKDF (reference sequence). V shed 0 bases, J shed 5 bases, and the junction held 10 bases outside the gene matches. The CDR3 consists of 18 residues. DNA of the CDR3: TGTGCCACCAGCAGAGATCATCTGGACAGGGGTTCTACCGGGGAGCTGTTTTTT. It encodes CATSRDHLDRGSTGELFF.

The chain joins TRBV15 to TRBJ2-7, with TRBD1 matching 9 bases. CDR3 length: 16 residues. The germline gives CDR1 LNHNV, CDR2 YYDKDF (reference sequence). Trimming took 1 base from V and 2 from J; bases not matched to a gene: 6. The CDR3 here is CATSRVDRGFTYEQYF. The CDR3 coding sequence is TGTGCCACCAGCAGAGTGGACAGGGGTTTTACCTACGAGCAGTACTTC.

V usage is TRBV5-1 and J usage is TRBJ1-3; D is undetermined. The length of the CDR3 is 16 residues. Per germline, CDR1 SGHRS and CDR2 YFSETQ. Trimming removed 3 bases at V and 0 bases at J, with 13 bases between. CDR3 in DNA: TGCGCCAGCAGCTCGTCCTTGACTTACTCTGGAAACACCATATATTTT. Residues: CASSSSLTYSGNTIYF.

The chain joins TRBV20-1 to TRBJ2-5; D might be TRBD2 (6 bases). Germline V CDR1 and CDR2: DFQATT, SNEGSKA (reference sequence). CDR3 length: 12 residues. V was pared by 4 bases and J by 1 base, with 7 bases between. DNA for the CDR3: TGCAGTGCTATCGGGAGCCAAGAGACCCAGTACTTC. Its translation is CSAIGSQETQYF.

V and J are TRBV7-2 and TRBJ2-3; TRBD2 matches at 8 bases. V trimming: 5 bases; J trimming: 2 bases; junction bases outside the gene matches: 6. CDR3 size: 15 residues. Germline-derived CDR1 and CDR2 are SGHTA and FQGNSA. The CDR3 DNA reads as TGTGCCAGCAGCCGAGAACTAGCGGCCACAGATACGCAGTATTTT. Amino acids: CASSRELAATDTQYF. The whole variable domain, filled in from reference TRBV7-2 and TRBJ2-3, reads GAGVSQSPSNKVTEKGKDVELRCDPISGHTALYWYRQSLGQGLEFLIYFQGNSAPDKSGLPSDRFSAERTGGSVSTLTIQRTQQEDSAVYLCASSRELAATDTQYFGPGTRLTVL.

The chain couples TRBV7-9 to TRBJ2-1; possibly TRBD1 or TRBD2 for D (5 bases each). Germline V gene data show CDR1 as SEHNR and CDR2 as FQNEAQ (reference sequence). The CDR3 extends over 16 amino acids. The V end was cut by 1 base, the J end by 7 bases, with 17 bases between. For the CDR3, the DNA is TGTGCCAGCAGCTTAGACCTAGGGGAGATCCGGAATGAGCAGTTCTTC. Protein: CASSLDLGEIRNEQFF.

There are a few counts of this clonotype. The chain combines TRBV2 with TRBJ2-1; 7 nucleotides align to TRBD2. Germline values: CDR1 SNHLY, CDR2 FYNNEI. The V gene end was trimmed by 6 bases and the J gene end by 9 bases; junction bases not matched to a gene: 14. This CDR3 is 15 amino acids long. The CDR3 here is CASRPLAAERGEQFF. CDR3 nucleotides: TGTGCCAGCAGACCCCTAGCGGCCGAACGGGGTGAGCAGTTCTTC. Supplemented by reference TRBV2 and TRBJ2-1, the full variable domain reads EPEVTQTPSHQVTQMGQEVILRCVPISNHLYFYWYRQILGQKVEFLVSFYNNEISEKSEIFDDQFSVERPDGSNFTLKIRSTKLEDSAMYFCASRPLAAERGEQFFGPGTRLTVL.

This clonotype was seen more than once but under ten times. This sequence joins TRBV7-2 and TRBJ2-5, with D hard to call. This CDR3 comprises 13 residues. The germline gives CDR1 SGHTA, CDR2 FQGNSA. With 1 base removed from V and 7 bases from J, the gap between germline ends came to 10 bases. CDR3 coding DNA: TGTGCCAGCAGCTTAGAGAGCTCCCGGACCCAGTACTTC. Translated: CASSLESSRTQYF.

The chain links TRBV29-1 to TRBJ2-3; D is undetermined. Germline loops: CDR1 SQVTM, CDR2 ANQGSEA. V lost 6 bases and J 0 bases, leaving 13 bases between the germline ends. This CDR3 has 14 amino acids. CDR3 coding DNA: TGCAGCGTATCGCTACAGTCTAGCACAGATACGCAGTATTTT. Translated, it gives CSVSLQSSTDTQYF.

This chain uses TRBV20-1 with TRBJ2-1; 9 bases line up with TRBD2. The CDR3 is 15 residues long. Germline V gene data show CDR1 as DFQATT and CDR2 as SNEGSKA (reference sequence). With V trimmed by 6 bases and J by 4 bases, 10 bases remained unmatched. The DNA for the CDR3 is TGCAGTGCCGCGGAAGCGGGAGGAATATACAATGAGCAGTTCTTC. Translating gives CSAAEAGGIYNEQFF.

This sequence joins TRBV7-2 and TRBJ2-7, with 10 positions matching TRBD2. The J segment lost 3 bases and the V segment lost 1 base, leaving 9 bases of the junction unmatched. CDR1 and CDR2 (germline): SGHTA, FQGNSA. This CDR3 spans 17 amino acids. The CDR3 region is CASSLGSGRVNFYEQYF. The CDR3 bases are TGTGCCAGCAGCTTAGGAAGCGGGAGGGTTAATTTCTACGAGCAGTACTTC.

This clonotype has a handful of counts. This chain connects TRBV15 to TRBJ2-7; D is unresolved. Per the germline V gene, CDR1 is LNHNV and CDR2 is YYDKDF (reference sequence). This CDR3 spans 14 amino acids. V dropped 0 bases and J dropped 4 bases, with 10 bases sitting between them. The CDR3 loop is CATSRDPGNYEQYF. The DNA for the CDR3 is TGTGCCACCAGCAGAGATCCCGGTAATTACGAGCAGTACTTC. Full variable domain (remainder filled in from reference TRBV15 and TRBJ2-7): DAMVIQNPRYQVTQFGKPVTLSCSQTLNHNVMYWYQQKSSQAPKLLFHYYDKDFNNEADTPDNFQSRRPNTSFCFLDIRSPGLGDTAMYLCATSRDPGNYEQYFGPGTRLTVT.

This clonotype has a handful of counts. The chain links TRBV2 to TRBJ1-1; the D gene is possibly TRBD1 (5 bases). The germline V gene has CDR1 SNHLY and CDR2 FYNNEI. CDR3 length: 13 amino acids. With 4 bases removed from V and 11 bases from J, the gap between germline ends came to 17 bases. The CDR3 loop reads CASSVVEGVGAFF. DNA for the CDR3: TGTGCCAGCAGTGTCGTTGAAGGGGTGGGGGCTTTCTTT. The entire variable domain, with the rest obtained from reference TRBV2 and TRBJ1-1, is as follows: EPEVTQTPSHQVTQMGQEVILRCVPISNHLYFYWYRQILGQKVEFLVSFYNNEISEKSEIFDDQFSVERPDGSNFTLKIRSTKLEDSAMYFCASSVVEGVGAFFGQGTRLTVV.